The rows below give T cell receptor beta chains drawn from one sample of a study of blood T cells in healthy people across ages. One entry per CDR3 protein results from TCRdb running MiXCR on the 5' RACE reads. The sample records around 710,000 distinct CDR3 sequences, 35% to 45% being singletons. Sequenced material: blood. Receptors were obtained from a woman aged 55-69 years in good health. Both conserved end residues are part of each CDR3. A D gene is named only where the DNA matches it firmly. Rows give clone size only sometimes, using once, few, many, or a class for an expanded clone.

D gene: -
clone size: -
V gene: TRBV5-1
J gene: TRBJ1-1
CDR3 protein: CASSGNGMNTEAFF
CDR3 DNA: TGCGCCAGCAGTGGTAACGGGATGAACACTGAAGCTTTCTTT

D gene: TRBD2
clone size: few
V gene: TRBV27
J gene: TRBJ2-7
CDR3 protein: CASSLSRGGYEQYF
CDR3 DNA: TGTGCCAGCAGTTTATCGCGCGGGGGCTACGAGCAGTACTTC

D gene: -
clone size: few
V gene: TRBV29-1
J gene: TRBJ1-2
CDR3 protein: CSVEDQRRSYGYTF
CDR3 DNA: TGCAGCGTTGAAGATCAGAGGAGATCTTATGGCTACACCTTC

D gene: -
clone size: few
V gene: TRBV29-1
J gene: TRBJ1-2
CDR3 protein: CSVEGQGSNYGYTF
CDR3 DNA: TGCAGCGTTGAAGGGCAGGGGAGTAACTATGGCTACACCTTC

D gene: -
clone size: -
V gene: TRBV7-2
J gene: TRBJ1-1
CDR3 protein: CASNPRNTEAFF
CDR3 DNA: TGTGCCAGCAACCCCAGGAACACTGAAGCTTTCTTT

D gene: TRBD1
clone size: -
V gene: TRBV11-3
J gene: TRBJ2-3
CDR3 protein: CASSRTGERDTQYF
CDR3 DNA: TGTGCCAGCAGCCGGACAGGGGAGAGAGATACGCAGTATTTT

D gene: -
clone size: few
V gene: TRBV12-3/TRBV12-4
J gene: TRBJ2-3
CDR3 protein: CASSPNQGFTDTQYF
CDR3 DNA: TGTGCCAGCAGCCCTAATCAGGGGTTCACAGATACGCAGTATTTT

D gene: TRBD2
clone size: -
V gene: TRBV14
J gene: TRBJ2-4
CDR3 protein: CASSQDSTSGRRENIQYF
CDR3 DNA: TGTGCCAGCAGCCAAGATTCGACTAGCGGGAGACGCGAAAACATTCAGTACTTC

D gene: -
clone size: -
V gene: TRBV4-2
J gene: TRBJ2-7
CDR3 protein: CASSQEKGGHTEQYF
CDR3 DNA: TGTGCCAGCAGCCAAGAAAAGGGGGGACATACTGAGCAGTACTTC

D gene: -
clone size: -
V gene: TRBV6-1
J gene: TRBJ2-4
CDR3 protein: CASSEAIGLAKNIQYF
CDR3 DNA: TGTGCCAGCAGTGAAGCCATAGGGCTAGCCAAAAACATTCAGTACTTC

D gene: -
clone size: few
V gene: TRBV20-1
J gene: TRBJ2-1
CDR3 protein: CSAARGVGYNEQFF
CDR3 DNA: TGCAGTGCTGCTCGAGGGGTGGGTTACAATGAGCAGTTCTTC

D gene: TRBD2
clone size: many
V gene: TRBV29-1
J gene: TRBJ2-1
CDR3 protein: CSVEYVAGDGDEQFF
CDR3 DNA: TGCAGCGTTGAATATGTAGCGGGAGATGGTGATGAGCAGTTCTTC

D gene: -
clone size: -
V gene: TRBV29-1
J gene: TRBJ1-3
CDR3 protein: CSVTRESSGNTIYF
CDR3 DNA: TGCAGCGTTACCAGGGAGAGCTCTGGAAACACCATATATTTT

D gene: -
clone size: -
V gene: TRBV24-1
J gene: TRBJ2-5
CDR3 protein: CATSESWTAADTQYF
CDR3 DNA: TGTGCCACCAGTGAATCGTGGACTGCCGCGGACACCCAGTACTTC

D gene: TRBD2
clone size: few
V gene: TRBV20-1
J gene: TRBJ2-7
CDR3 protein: CSASGGAGEQYF
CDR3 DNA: TGCAGTGCTAGCGGGGGGGCGGGGGAGCAGTACTTC

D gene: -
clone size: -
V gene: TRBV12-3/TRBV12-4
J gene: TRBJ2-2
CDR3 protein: CASSQKGSNTGELFF
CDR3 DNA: TGTGCCAGCAGTCAGAAGGGTTCGAACACCGGGGAGCTGTTTTTT

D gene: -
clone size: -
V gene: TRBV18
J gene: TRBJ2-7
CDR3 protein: CASSPLDSYEQYF
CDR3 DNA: TGTGCCAGCTCACCACTGGACAGCTACGAGCAGTACTTC

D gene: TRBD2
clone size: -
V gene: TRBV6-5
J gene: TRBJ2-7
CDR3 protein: CASSSQLAGGPTFYEQYF
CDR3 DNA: TGTGCCAGCAGTTCCCAACTAGCGGGAGGGCCGACGTTCTACGAGCAGTACTTC

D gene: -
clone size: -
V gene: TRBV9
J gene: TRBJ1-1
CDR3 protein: CASSDRRSKAFF
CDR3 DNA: TGTGCCAGCAGCGACCGCAGGAGCAAAGCTTTCTTT

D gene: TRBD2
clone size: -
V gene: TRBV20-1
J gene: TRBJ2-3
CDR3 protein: CSARKWIGGFTDTQYF
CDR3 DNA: TGCAGTGCTAGAAAGTGGATCGGGGGGTTCACAGATACGCAGTATTTT

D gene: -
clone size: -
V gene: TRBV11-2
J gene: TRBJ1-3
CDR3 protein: CASSLSFSSGNTIYF
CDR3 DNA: TGTGCCAGCAGCTTGTCCTTTAGCTCTGGAAACACCATATATTTT

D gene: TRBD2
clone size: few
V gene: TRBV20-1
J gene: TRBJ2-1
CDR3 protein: CSAPGGALGNEQFF
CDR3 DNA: TGCAGTGCCCCCGGGGGGGCCTTGGGGAATGAGCAGTTCTTC